Below are 5 T cell receptor beta chains sequenced from a single sample in a study of T cell repertoires in cytomegalovirus infection. TCRdb re-derived calls from the reads in MiXCR, one entry per CDR3 protein. The sample includes some 180,000 distinct CDR3 sequences, 17% of them seen just once. The specimen sequenced was CD8+ T cells from PBMCs. Receptors were obtained from a human donor in good health (CMV status not recorded). Some clones in this sample may be carry-over from other donors' samples.

V usage is TRBV6-2 or TRBV6-3 and J usage is TRBJ2-7, with D perhaps TRBD1 (6 bases). The germline gives CDR1 MNHEY, CDR2 SVGEGT. The CDR3 is 13 amino acids. V lost 6 bases, J lost 3 bases, and 12 bases lay in between. CDR3 protein: CASSLDSLYEQYF. CDR3 bases: TGTGCCAGCAGCTTGGACAGTCTCTACGAGCAGTACTTC.

This clonotype occurred a few times. The chain joins TRBV29-1 to TRBJ2-2; D assignment may be TRBD1 or TRBD2 (6 bases each). The V gene lost 4 bases and the J gene lost 2 bases, with 17 bases spanning the gap. This CDR3 is 16 amino acids long. Germline CDR1 SQVTM, CDR2 ANQGSEA. CDR3 DNA: TGCAGCGTTGGATTTAGGGGGGAAGAAAACACCGGGGAGCTGTTTTTT. It yields the protein CSVGFRGEENTGELFF.

This clonotype was seen a handful of times. This chain links TRBV7-2 with TRBJ2-3; 8 bases agree with TRBD1. The CDR3 sequence is 16 residues long. V gave up 4 bases and J gave up 4 bases; unmatched junction bases: 10. The germline gives CDR1 SGHTA, CDR2 FQGNSA. CDR3 sequence reads: CASSSTGAEGADTQYF. Written as DNA, the CDR3 is TGTGCCAGCAGCTCGACAGGGGCTGAGGGCGCAGATACGCAGTATTTT.

The chain recombines TRBV7-6 with TRBJ2-1; TRBD2 aligns across 11 bases. The CDR3 loop spans 16 amino acids. The V gene's germline CDR1 is SGHVS and CDR2 FNYEAQ. Germline trimming cut 5 bases from V and 2 bases from J; bases unmatched to any gene: 5. The CDR3 loop reads CASSPASGGTYNEQFF. The DNA for the CDR3 is TGTGCCAGCAGCCCAGCTAGCGGGGGGACCTACAATGAGCAGTTCTTC.

This clonotype was found many times. The rearrangement joins TRBV7-6 to TRBJ1-1, with a weak D call TRBD1 (6 bases). The CDR3 spans 14 residues. V lost 1 base and J lost 8, with 14 bases in between. Germline-derived CDR1 and CDR2 are SGHVS and FNYEAQ. The CDR3 sequence: CASSLGGRTAEAFF. Here the CDR3 DNA reads TGTGCCAGCAGCTTAGGGGGAAGGACAGCAGAAGCTTTCTTT.